One sample yielded the 29 T cell receptor beta chains listed below, sequenced in a study of glioma-infiltrating T cells. Using RNA template, CDR3s of TCR alpha and beta were amplified with iRepertoire arm-PCR. TCRdb used MiXCR to reprocess the multiplex PCR reads, holding one entry per CDR3 protein. This table holds around 170,000 distinct CDR3 sequences, under 55% found once. The sequenced material came from glioma tissue, nonneoplastic brain tissue, or PBMCs (not recorded which). The receptors shown here come from a human donor with low-grade glioma or glioblastoma, undergoing nonglioma brain surgery, or in good health (not recorded which).

This clonotype has just a few counts. The chain combines TRBV2 with TRBJ2-1, with TRBD1 identical over 11 bases. CDR1 and CDR2 from the germline V gene are SNHLY and FYNNEI. The V segment lost 9 bases and the J segment 6 bases; nucleotides outside the gene matches: 1. This CDR3 is 12 amino acids long. The CDR3: CARGTGGNEQFF. CDR3 in DNA: TGTGCCAGGGGGACAGGGGGCAATGAGCAGTTCTTC.

This clonotype was found a few times. The V gene is TRBV3-1, the J gene TRBJ2-1, with 9 positions matching TRBD2. The CDR3 has 17 amino acids. V trimming: 4 bases; J trimming: 8 bases; junction bases outside the gene matches: 15. Germline values: CDR1 LGHDT, CDR2 YNNKEL (reference sequence). CDR3 nucleotide sequence: TGTGCCAGCAGCCGAGCCGGACTAGCGCCCCCGGGGGATGAGCAGTTCTTC. This gives the protein CASSRAGLAPPGDEQFF.

The J gene is TRBJ2-5, the V gene TRBV4-2; 7 bases line up with TRBD2. CDR1 LGHNA and CDR2 YNFKEQ come from the germline V gene. This CDR3 spans 16 amino acids. Trimming at V came to 5 bases and at J to 4 bases, leaving 13 bases not matched to a gene. In DNA, the CDR3 is TGTGCCAGCAGCTTAACGACTAGCTGGAGCGGAGAGACCCAGTACTTC. This gives the protein CASSLTTSWSGETQYF.

This rearrangement joins TRBV28 to TRBJ2-7; D possibly corresponds to TRBD2 (11 bases). The DNA matches TRBJ2-1 better at its end, which makes the J call doubtful. The CDR3 is made up of 20 amino acids. CDR1 is MDHEN, CDR2 SYDVKM, per germline. The CDR3 protein is CASSYSGTGVTSGNYNEQFF. CDR3 DNA sequence: TGTGCCAGCAGTTACTCTGGGACAGGGGTGACTAGCGGGAACTACAATGAGCAGTTCTTC.

In the case of this clonotype: This CDR3 fails to terminate in the conserved phenylalanine or tryptophan, so it likely reflects a read error. The CDR3 sequence: CASSQDSGIARTQYL. CDR3 bases: TGTGCCAGCAGCCAAGATAGCGGGATTGCACGGACGCAGTATCTT. This chain joins TRBV14 and TRBJ2-3; 8 positions agree with TRBD2. The V segment lost 0 bases and the J segment 9 bases; nucleotides outside the gene matches: 8. This CDR3 region has 15 residues. Germline V CDR1 and CDR2: SGHDN, FVKESK.

To note about this clonotype: Its ends do not fully match the called genes, so a read error is possible. The CDR3 DNA sequence: TGCAGTGATAGAGAGGAGGACAGGGCCAACGAGCAGTACTTC. Protein: CSDREEDRANEQYF. The chain employs TRBV20-1 and TRBJ2-7; 8 positions match TRBD1. Germline V gene data show CDR1 as DFQATT and CDR2 as SNEGSKA (reference sequence). The CDR3 sequence is 14 residues long.

A few counts support this clonotype. The CDR3 DNA reads as TGTGCCAGCAGGAAAGACAGGGGCTCTTACGAGCAGTACTTC. Translated: CASRKDRGSYEQYF. The V and J genes are TRBV12-3 or TRBV12-4 and TRBJ2-7; 8 positions agree with TRBD1. The CDR3 is 14 residues long. J gave up 4 bases and V 6 bases, and 8 bases lay outside the gene matches.

The CDR3 protein is CASSLRTTVSYEQYF. The CDR3 bases are TGTGCCAGCAGCTTGCGGACTACCGTCTCCTACGAGCAGTACTTC. The genes are TRBV7-9 and TRBJ2-7, with a weak D call TRBD2 (6 bases). The CDR3 length is 15 residues. The ends were cut back, 3 bases at V and 0 bases at J, with 12 bases in the middle. The germline V gene encodes CDR1 SEHNR and CDR2 FQNEAQ (reference sequence).

A note on this clonotype: It may be a read error: a sequence one base away is much more abundant. V is TRBV3-1 and J is TRBJ2-5, with TRBD2 matching 8 bases. The germline V gene encodes CDR1 LGHDT and CDR2 YNNKEL (reference sequence). The CDR3 covers 17 residues. CDR3 loop: CASGHSLAAGDQETQYF. In DNA form, the CDR3 reads TGTGCCAGCGGCCATTCTTTGGCAGCGGGAGATCAAGAGACCCAGTACTTC.

Points on this clonotype: With a much larger clone just one base away, this may be a read error. CDR3: CASRLYDRDTVGYTF. In DNA form, the CDR3 reads TGTGCCAGCAGATTATATGACCGGGACACGGTGGGCTACACCTTC. The genes are TRBV28 and TRBJ1-2; D perhaps matches TRBD1 (6 bases). The CDR3 covers 15 residues. Germline CDR1 is MDHEN and CDR2 is SYDVKM.

On this clonotype itself: This may come from a read error, since a much larger clone is one base off. V usage is TRBV3-1 and J usage is TRBJ2-5, with D perhaps being TRBD1 or TRBD2 (5 bases each). Germline V gives CDR1 LGHDT, CDR2 YNNKEL (reference sequence). The CDR3 contains 12 residues. The CDR3: CASSREMGTKYF. In DNA, the CDR3 is TGTGCCAGCAGTCGAGAGATGGGGACCAAGTACTTC.

The CDR3 is CASSQWEQETQYF. In nucleotides, the CDR3 is TGTGCCAGCAGCCAGTGGGAACAAGAGACCCAGTACTTC. The chain couples TRBV7-7 to TRBJ2-5; D unresolved. There are 13 residues in the CDR3. V dropped 5 bases and J dropped 2 bases, with 9 bases sitting between them. Looked up from germline, CDR1 is SSHAT and CDR2 is FNYEAQ (reference sequence).

This clonotype was observed at least ten times. J is TRBJ1-5 and V is TRBV7-9, with TRBD1 matching over 9 bases. The CDR3 runs 15 residues. V dropped 5 bases and J dropped 1; count of bases not matched to a gene: 3. Germline assignment: CDR1 SEHNR and CDR2 FQNEAQ (reference sequence). This CDR3 reads CASSLGTGSNQPQHF. CDR3 bases: TGTGCCAGCAGCCTCGGGACAGGGAGCAATCAGCCCCAGCATTTT.

CDR3 amino acids: CSVAGTRETQYF. In DNA form, the CDR3 reads TGCAGCGTTGCCGGGACAAGAGAGACCCAGTACTTC. The genes are TRBV29-1 and TRBJ2-5; TRBD1 is a possible D gene (6 bases). The germline V gene has CDR1 SQVTM and CDR2 ANQGSEA. Trimming took off 4 bases at V and 4 bases at J, with 10 bases between the two ends. The CDR3 totals 12 residues.

This chain joins TRBV4-1 and TRBJ2-7; D is possibly TRBD1 (6 bases). V was pared by 2 bases and J by 4 bases, with 18 bases between. The CDR3 extends over 16 amino acids. CDR1 and CDR2 from the germline V gene are MGHRA and YSYEKL. The CDR3 nucleotides are TGCGCCAGCAGCCAACAGGGGACGGCACGATCATACGAGCAGTACTTC. Translating it yields CASSQQGTARSYEQYF.

Concerning this clonotype: One end of the junction is discordant with germline, which a read error may explain. This chain uses TRBV7-2 with TRBJ2-7; perhaps TRBD2 as D (5 bases). Germline V gene sequence: CDR1 SGHTA, CDR2 FQGNSA. The CDR3 extends over 15 amino acids. DNA of the CDR3: TGTGCCAGCAGCGCTCAAGCCGGAGGCTCCTACAAGCAGTACTTC. Translating it yields CASSAQAGGSYKQYF.

Comments on this clonotype: This could be a read error, since a much larger clone is one nucleotide away. The chain joins TRBV19 to TRBJ1-4, with unresolved D. The CDR3 length is 11 residues. In germline, CDR1 is LNHDA, CDR2 SQIVND (reference sequence). V was shortened by 7 bases and J by 15 bases, with 15 bases between the two germline ends. In DNA form, the CDR3 reads TGTGCCAGTACAGAGGGCGGAATAGTGTTTTTT. Residues: CASTEGGIVFF.

A remark on this clonotype: A much larger clone lies a single base off, so this may be a read error. The rearrangement joins TRBV28 to TRBJ1-1; 7 bases match TRBD1. The ends lost 8 bases at V and 4 bases at J; junction bases unmatched: 16. Germline-derived CDR1 and CDR2 are MDHEN and SYDVKM. This CDR3 is 16 amino acids long. CDR3 sequence (DNA): TGTGCCAGCGGTCTACCGACAGGGAAGGTATTCACTGAAGCTTTCTTT. It yields the protein CASGLPTGKVFTEAFF.

This clonotype was detected many times. V usage is TRBV20-1 and J usage is TRBJ2-3; 11 nucleotides agree with TRBD2. Trimming at V came to 6 bases and at J to 4 bases, leaving 12 bases not matched to a gene. This CDR3 contains 16 residues. The germline V gene encodes CDR1 DFQATT and CDR2 SNEGSKA (reference sequence). CDR3 residues: CSAPPATSGSADTQYF. The CDR3 DNA reads TGCAGTGCCCCCCCCGCCACTAGCGGGAGCGCAGATACGCAGTATTTT.

The rearrangement joins TRBV2 to TRBJ2-7; 7 positions agree with TRBD2. This CDR3 has 14 residues. Germline V CDR1 and CDR2: SNHLY, FYNNEI. V shed 6 bases, J shed 5 bases, and the junction held 10 bases outside the gene matches. In nucleotides, the CDR3 is TGTGCCAGCAGAGCGAGGACTAGTTTGGACGAGCAGTACTTC. Protein product: CASRARTSLDEQYF.

This clonotype was counted between two and nine times. The CDR3: CSARDSTAALAGGLFVMDEQYF. CDR3 in DNA: TGCAGTGCTAGAGATTCCACCGCGGCTCTAGCGGGAGGCCTTTTCGTGATGGACGAGCAGTACTTC. The V gene is TRBV20-1, the J gene TRBJ2-7; 11 bases are shared with TRBD2. V lost 0 bases and J lost 5; bases outside the gene matches: 27. The CDR3 has 22 amino acids. The germline CDR1 and CDR2 sequences are DFQATT and SNEGSKA (reference sequence).

The chain combines TRBV4-1 with TRBJ2-5; TRBD1 or TRBD2 may be the D gene (6 bases each). V gave up 0 bases and J gave up 4 bases, with 15 bases separating them. This CDR3 has 16 amino acids. Germline V gives CDR1 MGHRA, CDR2 YSYEKL. DNA of the CDR3: TGCGCCAGCAGCCAAGATCGGTCGGGGGCCTCAGAGACCCAGTACTTC. Protein sequence: CASSQDRSGASETQYF.

This clonotype was seen at least ten times. The chain has TRBV6-1 and TRBJ2-1, with unresolved D. The CDR3 runs to 15 residues. Germline values: CDR1 MNHNS, CDR2 SASEGT. V was clipped by 4 bases and J by 2 bases, with 12 bases between them. The CDR3 nucleotides read TGTGCCAGCAGTGTTAGTGGTAGTGCCTACAATGAGCAGTTCTTC. This sequence encodes CASSVSGSAYNEQFF.

This clonotype was picked up one time. V usage is TRBV9 and J usage is TRBJ2-7; 8 positions match TRBD2. The germline V gene has CDR1 SGDLS and CDR2 YYNGEE. The V and J ends lost 2 bases and 0 bases, in that order; junction bases with no gene match: 4. The CDR3 sequence is 15 residues long. CDR3 sequence reads: CASSVRAGASYEQYF. In DNA form, the CDR3 reads TGTGCCAGCAGCGTCCGAGCGGGGGCCTCCTACGAGCAGTACTTC.

This clonotype came up once. A much larger clone lies one base from this, so it may be a read error. The V call is TRBV28, the J call TRBJ2-5, with unresolved D. The germline V gene has CDR1 MDHEN and CDR2 SYDVKM. The CDR3 runs 14 residues. CDR3 sequence: CARSSYLGQETQYF. The CDR3 DNA sequence: TGTGCCAGAAGTTCTTATCTAGGGCAAGAGACCCAGTACTTC.

With regard to this clonotype: A read error may produce the germline difference seen at one junction end. The CDR3: CSANKVNTKAFF. The DNA for the CDR3 is TGCAGTGCTAATAAAGTGAACACTAAAGCTTTCTTC. The chain links TRBV20-1 to TRBJ1-1; D remains ambiguous. CDR1 is DFQATT, CDR2 SNEGSKA, per germline (reference sequence). CDR3 length: 12 amino acids.

The V and J genes are TRBV3-1 and TRBJ2-7, with 7 bases lining up with TRBD2. Germline CDR1 is LGHDT and CDR2 is YNNKEL (reference sequence). This CDR3 contains 14 residues. Trimming removed 5 bases from V and 3 bases from J; junction bases left unmatched: 7. The CDR3 region is CASSWSGEIYEQYF. CDR3 nucleotide sequence: TGTGCCAGCAGCTGGAGCGGGGAAATCTACGAGCAGTACTTC.

In this sample, this clonotype turned up a few times. This chain links TRBV7-8 with TRBJ2-5, with 10 positions matching TRBD2. Germline V CDR1 and CDR2: SGHVS, FQNEAQ. This CDR3 has 15 residues. Germline trimming cut 1 base from V and 3 bases from J; bases unmatched to any gene: 2. This chain's CDR3 is CASSLVGLAEETQYF. The CDR3 region has the DNA TGTGCCAGCAGCTTAGTAGGACTAGCGGAAGAGACCCAGTACTTC.

The table lists this clonotype with many counts. This chain links TRBV7-8 with TRBJ2-3, with 9 bases lining up with TRBD2. The J segment lost 10 bases and the V segment lost 5 bases, leaving 16 bases of the junction unmatched. Germline loops: CDR1 SGHVS, CDR2 FQNEAQ. The CDR3 totals 16 residues. The CDR3: CASSPLGLADTFAQYF. The CDR3 DNA sequence: TGTGCCAGCAGCCCATTGGGACTAGCAGATACTTTTGCGCAGTATTTT. The full variable domain, with the rest looked up from reference TRBV7-8 and TRBJ2-3, is GAGVSQSPRYKVAKRGQDVALRCDPISGHVSLFWYQQALGQGPEFLTYFQNEAQLDKSGLPSDRFFAERPEGSVSTLKIQRTQQEDSAVYLCASSPLGLADTFAQYFGPGTRLTVL.